Here is one TCR beta chain with its context. The sample comes from a study of blood T cell repertoires in COVID-19. Study-level information: Collection of acute and convalescent COVID-19 samples took place in the United States, Italy and Spain. Nucleic acid was either cDNA or gDNA, and it came from T cells, B-cell-depleted T cells, or PBMCs.

The CDR3 is 18 residues long. Germline V gives CDR1 SGDLS, CDR2 YYNGEE. With 4 bases clipped from V and 2 bases from J, the junction kept 17 bases outside the gene matches. Original processing methods: Estimated nucleated cell counts came from reference gene primer amplification. Only in-frame clones appear in the TCRdb table, and some are missing; sequencing was by immunoSEQ multiplex PCR. D and trimming come from the DNA, and the V and J calls and clone size come from that table. The sample holds over 130,000 clones, about nine tenths seen once. This clonotype originated in a woman of 80 years or more with acute or convalescent COVID-19. Sequences were obtained from peripheral blood. V is TRBV9 and J is TRBJ2-7, with 8 positions matching TRBD1. In DNA form, the CDR3 reads TGTGCCAGCAGCCCACAAAGGGGGGACAGGTCAACCCCCTACGAGCAGTACTTC. Protein: CASSPQRGDRSTPYEQYF.